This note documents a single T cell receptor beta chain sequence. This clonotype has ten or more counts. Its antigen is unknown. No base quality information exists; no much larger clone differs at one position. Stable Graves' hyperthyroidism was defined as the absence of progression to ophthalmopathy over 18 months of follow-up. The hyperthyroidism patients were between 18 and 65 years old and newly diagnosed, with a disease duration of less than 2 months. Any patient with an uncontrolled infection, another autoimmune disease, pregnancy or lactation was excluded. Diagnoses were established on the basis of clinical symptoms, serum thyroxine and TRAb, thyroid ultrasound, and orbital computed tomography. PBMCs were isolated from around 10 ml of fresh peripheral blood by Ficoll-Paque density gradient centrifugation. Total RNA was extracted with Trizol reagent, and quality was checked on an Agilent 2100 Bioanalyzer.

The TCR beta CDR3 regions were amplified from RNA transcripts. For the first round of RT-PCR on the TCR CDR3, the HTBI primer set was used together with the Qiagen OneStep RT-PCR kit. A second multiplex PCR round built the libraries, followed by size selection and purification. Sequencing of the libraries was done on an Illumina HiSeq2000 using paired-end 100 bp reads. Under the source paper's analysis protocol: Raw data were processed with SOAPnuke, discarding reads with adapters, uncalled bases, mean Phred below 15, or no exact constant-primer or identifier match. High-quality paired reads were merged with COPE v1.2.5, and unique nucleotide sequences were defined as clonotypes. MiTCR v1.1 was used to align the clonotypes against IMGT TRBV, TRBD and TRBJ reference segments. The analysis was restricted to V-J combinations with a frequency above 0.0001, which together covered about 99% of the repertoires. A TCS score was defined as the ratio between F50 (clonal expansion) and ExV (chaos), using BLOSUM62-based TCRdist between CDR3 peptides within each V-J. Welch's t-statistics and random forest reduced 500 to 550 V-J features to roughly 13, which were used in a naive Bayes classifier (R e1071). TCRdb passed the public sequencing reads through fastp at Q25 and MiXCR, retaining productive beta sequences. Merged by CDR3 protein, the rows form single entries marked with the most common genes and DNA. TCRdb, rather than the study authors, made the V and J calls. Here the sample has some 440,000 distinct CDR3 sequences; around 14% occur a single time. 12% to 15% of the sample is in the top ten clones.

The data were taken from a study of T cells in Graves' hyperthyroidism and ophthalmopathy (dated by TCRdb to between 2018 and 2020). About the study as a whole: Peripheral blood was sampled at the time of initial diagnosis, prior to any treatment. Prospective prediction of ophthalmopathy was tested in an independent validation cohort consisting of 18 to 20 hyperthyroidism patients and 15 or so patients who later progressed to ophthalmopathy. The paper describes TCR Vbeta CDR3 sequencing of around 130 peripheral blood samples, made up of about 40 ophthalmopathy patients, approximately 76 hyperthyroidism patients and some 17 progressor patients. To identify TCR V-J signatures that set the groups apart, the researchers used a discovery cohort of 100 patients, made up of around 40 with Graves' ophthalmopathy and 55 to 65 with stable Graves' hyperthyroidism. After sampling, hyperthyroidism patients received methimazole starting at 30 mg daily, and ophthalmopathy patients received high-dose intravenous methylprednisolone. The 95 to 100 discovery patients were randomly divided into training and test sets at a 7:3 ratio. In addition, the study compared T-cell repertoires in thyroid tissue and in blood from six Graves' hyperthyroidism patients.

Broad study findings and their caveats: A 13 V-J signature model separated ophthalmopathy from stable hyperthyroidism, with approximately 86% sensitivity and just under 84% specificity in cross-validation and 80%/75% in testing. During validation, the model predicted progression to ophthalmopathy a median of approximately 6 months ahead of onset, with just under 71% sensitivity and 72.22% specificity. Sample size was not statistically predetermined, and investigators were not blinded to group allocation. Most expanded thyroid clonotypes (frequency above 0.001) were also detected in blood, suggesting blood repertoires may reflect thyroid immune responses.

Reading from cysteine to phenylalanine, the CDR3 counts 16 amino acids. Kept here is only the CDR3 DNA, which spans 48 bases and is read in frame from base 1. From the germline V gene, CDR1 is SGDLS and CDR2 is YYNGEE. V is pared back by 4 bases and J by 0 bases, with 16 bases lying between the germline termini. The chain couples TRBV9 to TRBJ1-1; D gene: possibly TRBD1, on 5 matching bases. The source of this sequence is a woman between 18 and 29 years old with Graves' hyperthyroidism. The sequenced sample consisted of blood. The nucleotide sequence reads TGTGCCAGCAGCCCCGGGGCCGCCGGGGTGAACACTGAAGCTTTCTTT. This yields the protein CASSPGAAGVNTEAFF.